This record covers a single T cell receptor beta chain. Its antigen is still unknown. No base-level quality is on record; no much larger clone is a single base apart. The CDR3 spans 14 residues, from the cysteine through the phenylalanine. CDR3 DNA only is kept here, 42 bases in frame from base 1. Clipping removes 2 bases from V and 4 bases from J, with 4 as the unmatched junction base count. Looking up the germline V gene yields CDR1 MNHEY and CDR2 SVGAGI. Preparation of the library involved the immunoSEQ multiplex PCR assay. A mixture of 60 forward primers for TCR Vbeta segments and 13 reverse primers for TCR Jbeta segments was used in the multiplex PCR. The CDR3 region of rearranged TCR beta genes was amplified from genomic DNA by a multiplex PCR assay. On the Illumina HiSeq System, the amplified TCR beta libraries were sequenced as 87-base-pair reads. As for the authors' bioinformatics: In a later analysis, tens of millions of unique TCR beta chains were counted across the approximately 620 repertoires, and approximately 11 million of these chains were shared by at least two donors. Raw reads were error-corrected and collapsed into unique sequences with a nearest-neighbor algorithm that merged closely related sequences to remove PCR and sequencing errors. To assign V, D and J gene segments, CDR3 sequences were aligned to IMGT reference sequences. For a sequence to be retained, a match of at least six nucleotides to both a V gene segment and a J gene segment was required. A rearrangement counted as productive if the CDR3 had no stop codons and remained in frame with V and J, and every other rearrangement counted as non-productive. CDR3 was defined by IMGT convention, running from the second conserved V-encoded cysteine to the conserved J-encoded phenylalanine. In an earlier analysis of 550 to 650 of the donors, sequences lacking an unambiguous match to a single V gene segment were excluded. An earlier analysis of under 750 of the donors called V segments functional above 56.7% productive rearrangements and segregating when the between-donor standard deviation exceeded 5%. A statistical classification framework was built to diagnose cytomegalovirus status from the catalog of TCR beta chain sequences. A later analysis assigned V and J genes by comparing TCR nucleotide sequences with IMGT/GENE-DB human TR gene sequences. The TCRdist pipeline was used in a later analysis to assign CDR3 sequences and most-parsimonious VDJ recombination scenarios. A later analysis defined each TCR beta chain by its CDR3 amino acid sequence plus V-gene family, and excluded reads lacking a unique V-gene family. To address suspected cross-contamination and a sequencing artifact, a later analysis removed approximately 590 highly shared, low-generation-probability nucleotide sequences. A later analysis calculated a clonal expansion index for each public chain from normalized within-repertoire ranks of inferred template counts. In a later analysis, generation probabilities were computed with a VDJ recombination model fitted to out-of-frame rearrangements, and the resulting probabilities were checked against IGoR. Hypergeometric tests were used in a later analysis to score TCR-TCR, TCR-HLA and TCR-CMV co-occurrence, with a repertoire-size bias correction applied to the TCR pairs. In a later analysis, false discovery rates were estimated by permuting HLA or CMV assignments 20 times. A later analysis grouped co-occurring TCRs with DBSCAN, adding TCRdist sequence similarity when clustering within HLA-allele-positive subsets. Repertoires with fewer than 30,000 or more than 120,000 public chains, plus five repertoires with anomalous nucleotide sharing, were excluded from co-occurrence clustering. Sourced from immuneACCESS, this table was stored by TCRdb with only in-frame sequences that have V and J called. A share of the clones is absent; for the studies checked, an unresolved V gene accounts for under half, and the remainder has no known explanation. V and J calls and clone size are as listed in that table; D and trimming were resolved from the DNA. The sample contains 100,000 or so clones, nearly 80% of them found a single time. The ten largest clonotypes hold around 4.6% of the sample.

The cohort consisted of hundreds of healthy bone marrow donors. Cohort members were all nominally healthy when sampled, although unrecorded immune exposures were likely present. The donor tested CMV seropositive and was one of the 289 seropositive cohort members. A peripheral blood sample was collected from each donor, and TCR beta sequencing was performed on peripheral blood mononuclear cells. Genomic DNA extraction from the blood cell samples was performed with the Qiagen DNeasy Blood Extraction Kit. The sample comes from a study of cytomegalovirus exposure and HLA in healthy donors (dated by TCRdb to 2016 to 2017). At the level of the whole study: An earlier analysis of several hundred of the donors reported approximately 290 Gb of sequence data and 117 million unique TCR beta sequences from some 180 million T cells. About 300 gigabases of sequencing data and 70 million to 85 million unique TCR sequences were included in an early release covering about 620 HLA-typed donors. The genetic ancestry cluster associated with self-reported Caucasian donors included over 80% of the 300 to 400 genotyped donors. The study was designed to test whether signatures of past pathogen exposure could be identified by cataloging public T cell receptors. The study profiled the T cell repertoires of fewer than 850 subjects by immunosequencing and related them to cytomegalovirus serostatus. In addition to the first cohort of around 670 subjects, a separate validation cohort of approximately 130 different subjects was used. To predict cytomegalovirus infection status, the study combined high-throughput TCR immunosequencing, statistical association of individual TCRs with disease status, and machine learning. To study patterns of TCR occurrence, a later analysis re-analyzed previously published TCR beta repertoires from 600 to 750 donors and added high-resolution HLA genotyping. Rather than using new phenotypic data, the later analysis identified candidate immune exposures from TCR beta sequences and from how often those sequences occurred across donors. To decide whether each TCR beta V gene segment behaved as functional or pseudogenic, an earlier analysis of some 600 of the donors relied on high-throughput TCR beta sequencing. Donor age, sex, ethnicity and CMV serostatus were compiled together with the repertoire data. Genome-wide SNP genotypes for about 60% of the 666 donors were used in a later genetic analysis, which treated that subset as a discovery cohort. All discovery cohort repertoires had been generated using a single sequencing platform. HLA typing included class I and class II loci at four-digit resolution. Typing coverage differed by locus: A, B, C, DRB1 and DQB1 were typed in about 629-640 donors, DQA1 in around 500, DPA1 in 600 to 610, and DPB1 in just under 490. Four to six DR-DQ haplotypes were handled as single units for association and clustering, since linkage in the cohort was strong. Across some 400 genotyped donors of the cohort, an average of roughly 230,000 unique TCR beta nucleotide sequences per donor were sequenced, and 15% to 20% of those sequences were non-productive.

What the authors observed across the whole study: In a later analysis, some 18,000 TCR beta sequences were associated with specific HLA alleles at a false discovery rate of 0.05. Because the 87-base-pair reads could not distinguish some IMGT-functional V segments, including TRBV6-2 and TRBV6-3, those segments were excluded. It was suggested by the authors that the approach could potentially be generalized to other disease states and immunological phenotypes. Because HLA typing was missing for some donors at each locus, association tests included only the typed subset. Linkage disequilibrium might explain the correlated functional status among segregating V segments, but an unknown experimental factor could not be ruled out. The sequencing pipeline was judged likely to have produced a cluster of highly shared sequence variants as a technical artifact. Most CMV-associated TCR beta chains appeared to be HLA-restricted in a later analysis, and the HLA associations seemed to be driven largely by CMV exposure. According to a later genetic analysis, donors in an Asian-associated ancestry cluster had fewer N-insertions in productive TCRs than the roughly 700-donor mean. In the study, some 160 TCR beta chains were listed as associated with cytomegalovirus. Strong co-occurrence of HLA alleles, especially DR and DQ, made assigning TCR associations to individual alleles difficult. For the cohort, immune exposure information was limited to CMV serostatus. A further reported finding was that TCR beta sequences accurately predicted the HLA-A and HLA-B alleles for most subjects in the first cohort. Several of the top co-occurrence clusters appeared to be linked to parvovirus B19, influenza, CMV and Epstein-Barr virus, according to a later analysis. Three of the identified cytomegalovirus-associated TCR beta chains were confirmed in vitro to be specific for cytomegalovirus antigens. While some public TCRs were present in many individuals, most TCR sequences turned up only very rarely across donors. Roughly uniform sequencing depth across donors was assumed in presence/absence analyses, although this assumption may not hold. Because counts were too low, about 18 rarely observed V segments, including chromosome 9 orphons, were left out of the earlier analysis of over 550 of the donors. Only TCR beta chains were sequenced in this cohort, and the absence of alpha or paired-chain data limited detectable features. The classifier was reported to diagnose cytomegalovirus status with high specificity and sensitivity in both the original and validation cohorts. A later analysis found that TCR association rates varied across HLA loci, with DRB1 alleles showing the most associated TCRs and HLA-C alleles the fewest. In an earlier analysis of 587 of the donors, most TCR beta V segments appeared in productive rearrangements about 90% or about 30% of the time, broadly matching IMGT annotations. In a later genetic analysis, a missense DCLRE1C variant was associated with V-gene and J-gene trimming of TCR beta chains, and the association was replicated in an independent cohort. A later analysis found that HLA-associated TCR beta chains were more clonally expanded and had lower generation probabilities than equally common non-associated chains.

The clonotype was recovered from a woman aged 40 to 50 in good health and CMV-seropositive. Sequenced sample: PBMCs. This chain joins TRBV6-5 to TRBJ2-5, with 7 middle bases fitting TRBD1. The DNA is TGTGCCAGCAGTTACAGGGGGCCAGGAGAGACCCAGTACTTC. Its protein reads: CASSYRGPGETQYF.